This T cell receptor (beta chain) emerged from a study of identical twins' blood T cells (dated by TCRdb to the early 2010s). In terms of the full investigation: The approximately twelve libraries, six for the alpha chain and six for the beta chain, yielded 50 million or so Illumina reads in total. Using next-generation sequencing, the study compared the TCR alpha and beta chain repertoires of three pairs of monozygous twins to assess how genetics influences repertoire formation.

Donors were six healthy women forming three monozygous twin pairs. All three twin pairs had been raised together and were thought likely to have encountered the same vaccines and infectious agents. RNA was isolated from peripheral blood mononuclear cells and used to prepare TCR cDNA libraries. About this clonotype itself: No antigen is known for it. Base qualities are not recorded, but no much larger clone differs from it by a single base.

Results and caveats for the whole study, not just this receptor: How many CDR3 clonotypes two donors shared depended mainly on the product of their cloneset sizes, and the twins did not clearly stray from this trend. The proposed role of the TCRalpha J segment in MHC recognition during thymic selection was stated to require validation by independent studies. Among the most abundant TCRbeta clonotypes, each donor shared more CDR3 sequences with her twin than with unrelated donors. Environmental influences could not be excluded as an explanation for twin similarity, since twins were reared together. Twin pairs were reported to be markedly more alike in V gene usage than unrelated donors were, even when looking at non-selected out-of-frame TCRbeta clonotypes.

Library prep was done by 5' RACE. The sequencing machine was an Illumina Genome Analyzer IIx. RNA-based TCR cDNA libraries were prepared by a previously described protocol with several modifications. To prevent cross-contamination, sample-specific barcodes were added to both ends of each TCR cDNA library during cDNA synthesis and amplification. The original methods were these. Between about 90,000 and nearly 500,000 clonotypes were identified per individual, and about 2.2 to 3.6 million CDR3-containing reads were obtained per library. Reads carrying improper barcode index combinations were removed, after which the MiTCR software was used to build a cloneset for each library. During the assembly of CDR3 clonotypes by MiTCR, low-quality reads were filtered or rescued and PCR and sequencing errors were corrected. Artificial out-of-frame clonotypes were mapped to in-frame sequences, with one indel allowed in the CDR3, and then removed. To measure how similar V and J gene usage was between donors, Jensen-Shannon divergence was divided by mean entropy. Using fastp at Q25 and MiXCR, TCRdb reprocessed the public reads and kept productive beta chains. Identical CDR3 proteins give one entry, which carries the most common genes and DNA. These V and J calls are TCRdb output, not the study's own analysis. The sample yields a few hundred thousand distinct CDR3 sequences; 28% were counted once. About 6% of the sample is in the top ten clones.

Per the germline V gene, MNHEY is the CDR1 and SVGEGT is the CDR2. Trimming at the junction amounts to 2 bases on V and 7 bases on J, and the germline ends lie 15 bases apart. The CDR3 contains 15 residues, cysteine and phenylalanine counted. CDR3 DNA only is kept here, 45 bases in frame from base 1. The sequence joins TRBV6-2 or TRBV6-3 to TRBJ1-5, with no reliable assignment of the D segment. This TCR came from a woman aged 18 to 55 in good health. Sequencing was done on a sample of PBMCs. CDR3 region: CASSYPNRGEQPQHF. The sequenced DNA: TGTGCCAGCAGTTACCCCAATCGAGGCGAACAGCCCCAGCATTTT.